This entry lists 4 T cell receptor beta chains sequenced from one sample in a study of blood T cell repertoires in COVID-19. TCRdb's table, derived via immunoSEQ multiplex PCR, lists solely in-frame clones and lacks some. Of about 300,000 clones listed, 86% were seen once; the top ten hold 8.5% to 12%. The sequencing sample was made of PBMCs or T cells enriched from blood (not recorded which). Receptors were obtained from a woman under 30 who had recovered from COVID-19.

The chain carries TRBV7-8 and TRBJ2-7; TRBD1 matches at 8 bases. This CDR3 contains 14 residues. Germline trimming cut 3 bases from V and 4 bases from J; bases unmatched to any gene: 5. CDR1 and CDR2 from the germline V gene are SGHVS and FQNEAQ. For the CDR3, the DNA is TGTGCCAGCAGCTTCGGACAGGGTTGGTACGAGCAGTACTTC. Its protein product is CASSFGQGWYEQYF.

To note about this clone: Within the sample, other DNA sequences also encode this same CDR3. The chain recombines TRBV3-1 (or the pseudogene TRBV3-2) with TRBJ1-1; perhaps TRBD1 as D (5 bases). Trimming took off 1 base at V and 2 bases at J, with 8 bases between the two ends. The CDR3 spans 14 residues. Per the germline V gene, CDR1 is LGHDT and CDR2 is YNNKEL (reference sequence). In DNA form, the CDR3 reads TGTGCCAGCAGCCAAGGGGGACTTAACACTGAAGCTTTCTTT. Its protein is CASSQGGLNTEAFF.

In DNA, the CDR3 is TGCAGCGCTACGACAGGCCATGGAAACACCATATATTTT. It encodes CSATTGHGNTIYF. This chain uses TRBV29-1 with TRBJ1-3; D may be TRBD1 (6 bases). Trimming cost V 7 bases and J 3 bases, with 13 bases left between them. The CDR3 extends over 13 amino acids. Germline CDR1 and CDR2: SQVTM and ANQGSEA.

The rearrangement links TRBV7-9 to TRBJ2-3, with a weak D call TRBD2 (5 bases). V gave up 4 bases and J gave up 5 bases, with 13 bases separating them. This CDR3 region has 14 residues. CDR1 and CDR2 from the germline V gene are SEHNR and FQNEAQ (reference sequence). The chain's CDR3 is CASSSSGIGDTQYF. In DNA form, the CDR3 reads TGTGCCAGCAGCTCGAGCGGTATCGGAGATACGCAGTATTTT.